These 20 T cell receptor beta chains were all obtained from the same sample, sequenced in a study of identical twins. TCRdb reprocessed the 5' RACE reads with MiXCR, giving one entry per CDR3 protein. The data hold roughly 1.6 million distinct CDR3 sequences, with about 32% observed a single time. The sample taken for sequencing was cord blood. The receptor source for this set is a newborn girl in good health.

This clonotype was observed a handful of times. The rearrangement uses TRBV10-3 and TRBJ2-5; the match to TRBD2 covers 8 bases. There are 13 residues in the CDR3. Losses at the gene ends were 10 bases for V and 3 bases for J; bases not matched to a gene: 7. The germline CDR1 and CDR2 sequences are ENHRY and SYGVKD. CDR3 residues: CASKREGEETQYF. The CDR3 region has the DNA TGTGCCAGCAAACGGGAGGGCGAAGAGACCCAGTACTTC.

The CDR3 is CASSRTRNTIYF. The CDR3 DNA reads as TGTGCCAGCAGCCGGACCAGAAACACCATATATTTT. The rearrangement uses TRBV3-1 and TRBJ1-3; no definite D call. This CDR3 region has 12 residues. V was cut by 4 bases and J by 5 bases, with 6 bases left in between. CDR1 LGHDT and CDR2 YNNKEL come from the germline V gene (reference sequence).

This clonotype was seen more than once but under ten times. The chain couples TRBV18 to TRBJ2-7, with D unclear. Germline-derived CDR1 and CDR2 are KGHSH and LQKENI. The CDR3 consists of 14 residues. V lost 0 bases and J 0 bases, leaving 6 bases between the germline ends. CDR3 nucleotides: TGTGCCAGCTCACCACCTGCCAACTCCTACGAGCAGTACTTC. This translates into CASSPPANSYEQYF.

Notes on this clonotype: A clone one base away is much larger, so this may be a read error. V gene TRBV29-1 combines with J gene TRBJ2-5, with unresolved D. With the DNA end fitting TRBJ2-7 better, the J assignment may be wrong. Germline CDR1 is SQVTM and CDR2 is ANQGSEA. This CDR3 has 14 amino acids. CDR3 DNA sequence: TGCAGCATTGGCTTGGACGGCCACTCATACGAGCAGTACTTC. The encoded protein is CSIGLDGHSYEQYF.

Only one count was recorded for this clonotype. The rearrangement joins TRBV21-1 to TRBJ1-5; TRBD1, the D gene given by the table, was not confirmed from the DNA. TRBV21-1 is classified as a pseudogene. CDR3 length: 18 residues. The CDR3 coding sequence is TGTGCCAGCACCTCCTCATCCCTTAGGGATTTCCAGGGTCAGCCCCAGCATTTT. Translating it yields CASTSSSLRDFQGQPQHF.

The chain employs TRBV25-1 and TRBJ2-3; TRBD1 might be the D (6 bases). Germline V gene data show CDR1 as MGHDK and CDR2 as SYGVNS. The V end lost 6 bases, the J end lost 2 bases, and 12 bases lay between the germline ends. The CDR3 consists of 14 residues. The CDR3: CASSRQVPTDTQYF. In nucleotides, the CDR3 is TGTGCCAGCAGCAGACAGGTTCCCACAGATACGCAGTATTTT. The full variable domain, in which reference TRBV25-1 and TRBJ2-3 provide the parts outside the CDR3, is EADIYQTPRYLVIGTGKKITLECSQTMGHDKMYWYQQDPGMELHLIHYSYGVNSTEKGDLSSESTVSRIRTEHFPLTLESARPSHTSQYLCASSRQVPTDTQYFGPGTRLTVL.

On this clonotype itself: At one end, the junction sequence differs from germline, possibly due to a read error. The genes are TRBV7-6 and TRBJ2-3, with unresolved D. CDR1 is SGHVS, CDR2 FNYEAQ, per germline. This CDR3 spans 12 amino acids. CDR3 region: CTSSFRGDTQYF. CDR3 nucleotides: TGTACCAGCAGCTTCCGTGGAGATACGCAGTATTTT. Full variable domain (remainder filled in from reference TRBV7-6 and TRBJ2-3): GAGVSQSPRYKVTKRGQDVALRCDPISGHVSLYWYRQALGQGPEFLTYFNYEAQQDKSGLPNDRFSAERPEGSISTLTIQRTEQRDSAMYRCTSSFRGDTQYFGPGTRLTVL.

This chain connects TRBV21-1 to TRBJ2-5; the table's D call, TRBD2, was not checked against the DNA. TRBV21-1 represents a pseudogene. CDR3 length: 18 residues. The CDR3 spells CASSKVPSGYKLQEPQYF. CDR3 coding DNA: TGTGCCAGCAGCAAAGTTCCCAGCGGGTATAAACTGCAAGAGCCCCAGTACTTC.

Note on this clonotype: It may be a read error: a sequence one base away is much more abundant. The rearrangement links TRBV5-1 to TRBJ2-5; D gene unclear. CDR1 and CDR2 from the germline V gene are SGHRS and YFSETQ. Trimming shortened V by 7 bases and J by 3 bases, and 10 bases separated the two germline ends. CDR3 length: 12 amino acids. The CDR3 region is CASGSGKETQYF. The CDR3 DNA reads TGCGCCAGCGGCTCCGGAAAAGAGACCCAGTACTTC.

This clonotype was seen many times. The chain carries TRBV29-1 and TRBJ1-2; 9 nucleotides align to TRBD1. V trimming: 7 bases; J trimming: 6 bases; junction bases outside the gene matches: 3. Germline V gene data show CDR1 as SQVTM and CDR2 as ANQGSEA. CDR3 size: 11 residues. CDR3 region: CSAWTGDGYTF. Written as DNA, the CDR3 is TGCAGCGCCTGGACAGGGGATGGCTACACCTTC.

This sequence joins TRBV3-1 and TRBJ1-2; tentatively, D is TRBD1 (6 bases). V was clipped by 1 base and J by 5 bases, with 14 bases between them. Per the germline V gene, CDR1 is LGHDT and CDR2 is YNNKEL (reference sequence). This CDR3 region has 15 residues. The CDR3 DNA reads TGTGCCAGCAGCCAAGCCGGTGGGGGGCTTTATGGCTACACCTTC. This codes for CASSQAGGGLYGYTF.

Only a few counts were recorded for this clonotype. This chain links TRBV6-6 with TRBJ2-7, with 8 bases aligning to TRBD1. From germline, CDR1 is MNHNY and CDR2 SVGAGI (reference sequence). Trimming took 6 bases from V and 5 from J; bases not matched to a gene: 9. The CDR3 contains 14 residues. The CDR3 is CASSRTGLGNEQYF. In nucleotides, the CDR3 is TGTGCCAGCAGCCGGACAGGGCTGGGGAACGAGCAGTACTTC.

The chain joins TRBV6-1 to TRBJ2-2; 9 nucleotides agree with TRBD1. Germline CDR1 MNHNS, CDR2 SASEGT. This CDR3 region has 14 residues. Trimming at V came to 4 bases and at J to 5 bases, leaving 2 bases not matched to a gene. CDR3 region: CASSAQGATGELFF. The CDR3 DNA reads TGTGCCAGCAGTGCACAGGGGGCGACCGGGGAGCTGTTTTTT.

The genes are TRBV27 and TRBJ1-2; possible D gene TRBD1, 6 bases. The V gene's germline CDR1 is MNHEY and CDR2 SMNVEV (reference sequence). With 3 bases removed from V and 3 bases from J, the gap between germline ends came to 14 bases. The CDR3 runs to 15 residues. The CDR3 DNA follows: TGTGCCAGCAGTTTCCGCAGGGGAGCCGACTATGGCTACACCTTC. It is translated as CASSFRRGADYGYTF.

The rearrangement links TRBV20-1 to TRBJ2-1; D gene ambiguous. The CDR3 is 10 amino acids. Germline CDR1 and CDR2: DFQATT and SNEGSKA (reference sequence). Trimming stripped 5 bases from V and 5 bases from J, with 4 bases between. In DNA form, the CDR3 reads TGCAGTGCTCATCACAATGAGCAGTTCTTC. This gives the protein CSAHHNEQFF.

Concerning this clonotype: Just one base apart from a much larger clone, this may be a read error. This chain joins TRBV27 and TRBJ2-1, with D unresolved. Trimming pared 5 bases from V and 10 bases from J, leaving 12 bases between. This CDR3 comprises 12 residues. Germline CDR1 is MNHEY and CDR2 is SMNVEV (reference sequence). The CDR3 protein is CASSATTREQFF. DNA for the CDR3: TGTGCCAGCAGTGCGACGACCCGCGAGCAGTTCTTC.

This clonotype was counted ten times or more. The chain uses TRBV20-1 and TRBJ2-7, with 10 bases fitting TRBD2. CDR1 is DFQATT, CDR2 SNEGSKA, per germline (reference sequence). The CDR3 covers 13 residues. With 6 bases clipped from V and 3 bases from J, the junction kept 5 bases outside the gene matches. The CDR3 sequence: CSATGTSVYEQYF. The CDR3 DNA sequence: TGCAGTGCCACCGGGACTAGCGTCTACGAGCAGTACTTC.

This chain joins TRBV29-1 and TRBJ2-7; D not resolved. This CDR3 contains 14 residues. The V gene's germline CDR1 is SQVTM and CDR2 ANQGSEA. The V end was cut by 0 bases, the J end by 2 bases, with 11 bases between. In DNA, the CDR3 is TGCAGCGTTGAAGAGAGAGTGTCCCCCTACGAGCAGTACTTC. This codes for CSVEERVSPYEQYF.

This clonotype was observed a few times. This chain links TRBV7-2 with TRBJ2-3; TRBD2 matches 10 bases. The CDR3 spans 15 residues. Germline V gene sequence: CDR1 SGHTA, CDR2 FQGNSA. With V trimmed by 1 base and J by 9 bases, 7 bases remained unmatched. CDR3 amino acids: CASSLELAGQSTQYF. The CDR3 bases are TGTGCCAGCAGCTTAGAACTAGCGGGACAATCGACGCAGTATTTT. Full variable domain (outside the CDR3, taken from reference TRBV7-2 and TRBJ2-3): GAGVSQSPSNKVTEKGKDVELRCDPISGHTALYWYRQSLGQGLEFLIYFQGNSAPDKSGLPSDRFSAERTGGSVSTLTIQRTQQEDSAVYLCASSLELAGQSTQYFGPGTRLTVL.

CDR3 region: CASSLATSGEYNEQYF. CDR3 in DNA: TGCGCCAGCAGCTTGGCGACTAGCGGGGAGTACAATGAGCAGTACTTC. The chain recombines TRBV5-1 with TRBJ2-7; 11 bases line up with TRBD2. This CDR3 is built from 16 residues. Germline CDR1 reads SGHRS; CDR2 reads YFSETQ. J was trimmed by 7 bases and V by 0 bases; bases with no gene match: 9.